One sample yielded the 14 T cell receptor beta chains listed below, sequenced in a study of T cells in women clearing cervical HPV infection. The method was immunoSEQ multiplex PCR; TCRdb's version includes in-frame clones alone and lacks a portion of them. The sample holds tens of thousands of clones. Sequenced material: blood buffy coat. Receptor source: a woman between 18 and 75 years old with a cervical HPV16 infection that either progressed to CIN3+ or cleared (not recorded which).

In the case of this clone: Read coverage stops 3 residues before the CDR3 terminus; the germline J gene supplies the remainder. Additional DNA sequences in this sample encode the identical CDR3. This rearrangement joins TRBV2 to TRBJ1-2, with D hard to call. This CDR3 is built from 13 residues. Germline-derived CDR1 and CDR2 are SNHLY and FYNNEI. The CDR3 bases that were read are TGTGCCAGCAGCTCAGACTTCGGGGTAGGA. It translates to CASSSDFGVG. The full CDR3 reads CASSSDFGVGYTF.

Turning to this clone: The read ends 3 residues shy of where the CDR3 ends; the end is completed using the germline J gene. The chain recombines TRBV20-1 with TRBJ2-1; D not certain. Germline loops: CDR1 DFQATT, CDR2 SNEGSKA (reference sequence). The germline V and J ends were trimmed by 0 bases and 8 bases, with 11 bases remaining between them. This CDR3 spans 13 amino acids. The CDR3 reads CSARDLPRDEQFF. The CDR3 DNA, read in part, is TGCAGTGCTAGAGATCTCCCCCGCGATGAG.

Turning to this clone: The CDR3 end is not reached by the read, which stops 3 residues before it; the germline J gene fills it in. J is TRBJ1-2 and V is TRBV19; 10 positions agree with TRBD1. The CDR3 loop spans 16 amino acids. Germline CDR1 and CDR2: LNHDA and SQIVND (reference sequence). The sequenced CDR3 bases are TGTGCCAGTTCCAGCGACAGGGGGCGATCGTACAATGAC. Amino acids: CASSSDRGRSYND. The full CDR3 protein reads CASSSDRGRSYNDYTF.

Turning to this clone: The sequenced fragment ends 3 residues before the CDR3 boundary, so the rest is inferred from the germline J gene. V is TRBV30 and J is TRBJ2-7, with D possibly TRBD2 on 5 matching bases. V gave up 1 base and J gave up 6 bases, with 13 bases separating them. CDR1 GTSNPN and CDR2 SVGIG come from the germline V gene (reference sequence). The CDR3 totals 13 residues. Here the CDR3 reads CAWSGLASAEQYF. CDR3 DNA (partial): TGTGCCTGGAGTGGGTTAGCGTCGGCCGAG.

For this clone: Read sequence stops 3 residues before the CDR3 end, and the germline J gene provides the missing end. The chain uses TRBV2 and TRBJ2-2, with D unclear. The CDR3 covers 15 residues. Per the germline V gene, CDR1 is SNHLY and CDR2 is FYNNEI. CDR3 bases read: TGTGCCAGCAGTGCAACCCCAGCAACTAATGAAAAG. Encoded protein: CASSATPATNEK. The entire CDR3 sequence reads CASSATPATNEKLFF.

Comments on this clone: The read is 3 residues too short to cover the CDR3 end, so that end is filled in from the germline J gene. The gene calls are TRBV12-3 or TRBV12-4 and TRBJ2-7; D might be TRBD2 (6 bases). The V end lost 0 bases, the J end lost 6 bases, and 12 bases lay between the germline ends. This CDR3 spans 14 amino acids. The sequenced part of the CDR3 DNA is TGTGCCAGCAGTTTAGCAGGGCCGGAGGGCGAG. It translates to CASSLAGPEGE. From start to end, the CDR3 is CASSLAGPEGEQYF.

The CDR3 DNA, read in part, is TGCGCCAGCAGCTCGGGACAGGGGACGTCACCG. Translating it yields CASSSGQGTSP. The CDR3 reads in full as CASSSGQGTSPLFF. This chain links TRBV5-1 with TRBJ2-2, with 10 positions matching TRBD1. The CDR3 extends 3 residues past the end of the read, so its final part is completed from the germline J gene. Germline CDR1 SGHRS, CDR2 YFSETQ. The CDR3 runs 14 residues.

For this clone: The junction and the germline gene differ at one end; a read error may be behind it. Coverage ceases 3 residues before the CDR3 finishes, and the germline J gene fills in the end. Other DNA sequences within the sample encode an identical CDR3. This rearrangement joins TRBV10-3 to TRBJ1-3; a weak D match, TRBD1 (6 bases). The CDR3 is 15 amino acids. Germline CDR1 is ENHRY and CDR2 is SYGVKD. The covered CDR3 bases are TGTGCCATCAGCCCCGACAGGCCCGGTGGAAACACA. Translating gives CAISPDRPGGNT. The whole CDR3 sequence is CAISPDRPGGNTIYF.

Concerning this clone itself: The sequence runs out 3 residues before the end of the CDR3; the remainder is reconstructed from the germline J gene. The rearrangement uses TRBV7-2 and TRBJ1-4; D ambiguous. Germline V gene lookup returns CDR1 SGHTA and CDR2 FQGNSA. The CDR3 runs 13 residues. Incomplete CDR3 DNA: TGTGCCAGCAGCGAAAGCGTTAATTCACCA. This gives the protein CASSESVNSP. The full CDR3 protein is CASSESVNSPLFF.

Worth noting for this clone: The read comes to an end 3 residues before the CDR3 does, leaving the germline J gene to fill in the end. The chain has TRBV20-1 and TRBJ2-1, with 9 bases matching TRBD2. The CDR3 extends over 18 amino acids. After removal of 5 bases from V and 2 bases from J, the junction contained 16 bases not matched to a gene. From germline, CDR1 is DFQATT and CDR2 SNEGSKA (reference sequence). The CDR3 here is CSAPYGSGRSRPYNEQFF. Incomplete CDR3 DNA: TGCAGTGCTCCCTACGGGAGCGGGAGGTCCCGCCCCTACAATGAG.

As for this clone: The read finishes 3 residues shy of the CDR3 end, and the germline J gene is used to complete it. J is TRBJ2-6 and V is TRBV19, with D tentatively TRBD2 (7 bases). The germline V gene encodes CDR1 LNHDA and CDR2 SQIVND (reference sequence). V lost 11 bases and J lost 4, with 21 bases in between. The CDR3 consists of 16 residues. CDR3 DNA, as far as it was read: TGTGCCGCCGCTGATGGGGGGGGGCCCGGGGCCAACGTC. Protein product: CAAADGGGPGANV. The whole CDR3 protein reads CAAADGGGPGANVLTF.

Regarding this clone: The read finishes 3 residues shy of the CDR3 end, and the germline J gene is used to complete it. This rearrangement joins TRBV29-1 to TRBJ2-7; the D gene is possibly TRBD1 (8 bases). Per germline, CDR1 SQVTM and CDR2 ANQGSEA. V was shortened by 6 bases and J by 3 bases, with 18 bases between the two germline ends. The CDR3 extends over 14 amino acids. CDR3 DNA, as far as it was read: TGCAGCGTAGGGGAGGGACAGGACCTCTACGAG. This gives the protein CSVGEGQDLYE. The whole CDR3 protein is CSVGEGQDLYEQYF.

In regard to this clone: The CDR3 end is not reached by the read, which stops 3 residues before it; the germline J gene fills it in. This chain links TRBV7-6 with TRBJ2-1; 9 nucleotides align to TRBD2. The ends lost 11 bases at V and 4 bases at J; junction bases unmatched: 9. Looked up from germline, CDR1 is SGHVS and CDR2 is FNYEAQ. The CDR3 is 14 amino acids. The CDR3 DNA, read in part, is TGTGCCGTCGGAGGCGGGAGGGAATACAATGAG. Its protein is CAVGGGREYNE. The whole CDR3 protein reads CAVGGGREYNEQFF.

To note about this clone: Germline is not matched at one junction end, which may reflect a read error. The observed sequence ends 3 residues before the CDR3 terminus, with the missing tail filled in from the germline J gene. This rearrangement joins TRBV4-2 to TRBJ2-5; D is perhaps TRBD2 (6 bases). CDR1 LGHNA and CDR2 YNFKEQ come from the germline V gene. The CDR3 spans 17 residues. The CDR3 DNA, read in part, is TGCGCCAGCAGCCAGAGGGCCATGGACTACCCGGGCGGGACC. It codes for CASSQRAMDYPGGT. The entire CDR3 is CASSQRAMDYPGGTQYF.